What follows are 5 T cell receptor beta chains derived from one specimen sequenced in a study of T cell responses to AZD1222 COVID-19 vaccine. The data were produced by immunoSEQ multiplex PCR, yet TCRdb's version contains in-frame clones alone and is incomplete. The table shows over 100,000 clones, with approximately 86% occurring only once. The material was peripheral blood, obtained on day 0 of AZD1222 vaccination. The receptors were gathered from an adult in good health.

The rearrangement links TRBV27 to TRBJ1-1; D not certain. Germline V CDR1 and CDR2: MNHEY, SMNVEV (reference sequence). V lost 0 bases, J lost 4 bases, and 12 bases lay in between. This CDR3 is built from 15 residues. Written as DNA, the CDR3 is TGTGCCAGCAGTTTATCTGGCAGGTTGGGCACTGAAGCTTTCTTT. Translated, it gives CASSLSGRLGTEAFF.

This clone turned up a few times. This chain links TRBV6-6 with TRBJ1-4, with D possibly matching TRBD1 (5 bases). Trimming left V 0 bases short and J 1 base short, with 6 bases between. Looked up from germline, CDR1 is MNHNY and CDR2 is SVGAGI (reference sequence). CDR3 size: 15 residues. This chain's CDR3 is CASSYSGGTNEKLFF. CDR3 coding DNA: TGTGCCAGCAGTTACTCCGGGGGAACTAATGAAAAACTGTTTTTT.

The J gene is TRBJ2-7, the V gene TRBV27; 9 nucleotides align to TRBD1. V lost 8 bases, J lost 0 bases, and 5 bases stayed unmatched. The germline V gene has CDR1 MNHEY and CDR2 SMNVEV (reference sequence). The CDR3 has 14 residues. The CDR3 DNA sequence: TGTGCCAGCCGCTACAGGGGGCTCTCCTACGAGCAGTACTTC. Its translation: CASRYRGLSYEQYF.

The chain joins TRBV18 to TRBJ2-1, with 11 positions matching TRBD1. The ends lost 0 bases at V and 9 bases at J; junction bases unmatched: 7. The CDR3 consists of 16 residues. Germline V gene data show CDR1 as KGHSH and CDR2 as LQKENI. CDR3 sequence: CASSPPLGQGAGEQFF. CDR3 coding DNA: TGTGCCAGCTCACCACCCCTCGGACAGGGGGCCGGTGAGCAGTTCTTC.

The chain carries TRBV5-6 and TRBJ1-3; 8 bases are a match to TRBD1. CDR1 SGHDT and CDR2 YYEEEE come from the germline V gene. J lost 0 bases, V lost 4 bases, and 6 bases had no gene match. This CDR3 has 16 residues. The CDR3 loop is CASSVDRGYSGNTIYF. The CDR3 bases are TGTGCCAGCAGCGTCGACAGGGGCTACTCTGGAAACACCATATATTTT.